This entry lists 9 T cell receptor beta chains sequenced from one sample in a study of chemoradiotherapy in HPV16-positive cancers. Profiled with immunoSEQ multiplex PCR; TCRdb holds only in-frame clones, not every one. The data show about 12,000 clones, with about 77% seen just once and 0.94% held by the top ten. This specimen was taken from a patient who underwent chemoradiotherapy. The source of these receptors is a human donor with HPV-associated anogenital cancer.

V is TRBV6-4 and J is TRBJ1-2; 10 bases are a match to TRBD1. Losses at the gene ends were 2 bases for V and 5 bases for J; bases not matched to a gene: 11. The CDR3 length is 17 residues. Germline CDR1 MRHNA, CDR2 SNTAGT. The DNA for the CDR3 is TGTGCCAGCAGTGACCCGGGACAGGGGTCCTTTCGGTATGGCTACACCTTC. Encoded protein: CASSDPGQGSFRYGYTF.

The V and J genes are TRBV11-3 and TRBJ2-3, with TRBD2 matching over 12 bases. V shed 1 base, J shed 2 bases, and the junction held 1 base outside the gene matches. CDR3 size: 16 residues. Germline loops: CDR1 SGHNT, CDR2 YENEEA. The CDR3 spells CASSLGTSGTTDTQYF. DNA of the CDR3: TGTGCCAGCAGCTTAGGGACTAGCGGGACCACAGATACGCAGTATTTT.

The chain links TRBV4-1 to TRBJ2-6; 10 bases match TRBD1. With V trimmed by 4 bases and J by 2 bases, 5 bases remained unmatched. This CDR3 has 17 residues. Germline CDR1 is MGHRA and CDR2 is YSYEKL. The CDR3 protein is CASSREGQGAGANVLTF. CDR3 DNA: TGCGCCAGCAGCCGAGAAGGACAGGGGGCTGGGGCCAACGTCCTGACTTTC.

The genes are TRBV6-5 and TRBJ2-7; 10 nucleotides align to TRBD2. This CDR3 spans 14 amino acids. CDR1 and CDR2 (germline): MNHEY, SVGAGI. After removal of 3 bases from V and 5 bases from J, the junction contained 4 bases not matched to a gene. CDR3 bases: TGTGCCAGCAGTTATGCTAGCGGGAGCCACGAGCAGTACTTC. This gives the protein CASSYASGSHEQYF.

Turning to this clone: The sample has other DNA sequences that encode this CDR3 too. The rearrangement links TRBV19 to TRBJ2-2, with 8 bases that match TRBD2. The CDR3 loop spans 15 amino acids. The trim removed 1 base at V and 5 bases at J, leaving 3 bases unmatched. The germline CDR1 and CDR2 sequences are LNHDA and SQIVND (reference sequence). The chain's CDR3 is CASSIAGGPTGELFF. The CDR3 DNA follows: TGTGCCAGTAGTATAGCGGGGGGGCCAACCGGGGAGCTGTTTTTT.

The V call is TRBV7-3, the J call TRBJ2-1; 11 positions agree with TRBD2. Germline CDR1 reads SGHTA; CDR2 reads FQGTGA. After removal of 3 bases from V and 3 bases from J, the junction contained 1 base not matched to a gene. The CDR3 is 15 amino acids. The CDR3 nucleotides read TGTGCCAGCAGCTTTACTAGCGGGAGCTACAATGAGCAGTTCTTC. This gives the protein CASSFTSGSYNEQFF.

This chain links TRBV5-6 with TRBJ1-2; a weak D match, TRBD1 (6 bases). This CDR3 has 14 residues. The V end lost 0 bases, the J end lost 10 bases, and 16 bases lay between the germline ends. The germline V gene encodes CDR1 SGHDT and CDR2 YYEEEE. CDR3 DNA sequence: TGTGCCAGCAGCTTGGCTGGGCAGCCAGGGGCCTACACCTTC. This encodes CASSLAGQPGAYTF.

V is TRBV19 and J is TRBJ1-1; possible D gene TRBD1, 6 bases. There are 14 residues in the CDR3. The V gene's germline CDR1 is LNHDA and CDR2 SQIVND (reference sequence). V lost 7 bases to trimming and J lost 5 bases, with 17 bases between them. CDR3 loop: CASMLGKGVTEAFF. CDR3 coding DNA: TGTGCCAGTATGCTAGGGAAGGGGGTGACTGAAGCTTTCTTT.

The chain couples TRBV30 to TRBJ1-3; perhaps TRBD1 as D (5 bases). The CDR3 spans 14 residues. CDR1 and CDR2 from the germline V gene are GTSNPN and SVGIG (reference sequence). V was pared by 5 bases and J by 0 bases, with 11 bases between. The CDR3 nucleotides read TGTGCCTGGGGGGACGGTCACTCTGGAAACACCATATATTTT. Translated: CAWGDGHSGNTIYF.